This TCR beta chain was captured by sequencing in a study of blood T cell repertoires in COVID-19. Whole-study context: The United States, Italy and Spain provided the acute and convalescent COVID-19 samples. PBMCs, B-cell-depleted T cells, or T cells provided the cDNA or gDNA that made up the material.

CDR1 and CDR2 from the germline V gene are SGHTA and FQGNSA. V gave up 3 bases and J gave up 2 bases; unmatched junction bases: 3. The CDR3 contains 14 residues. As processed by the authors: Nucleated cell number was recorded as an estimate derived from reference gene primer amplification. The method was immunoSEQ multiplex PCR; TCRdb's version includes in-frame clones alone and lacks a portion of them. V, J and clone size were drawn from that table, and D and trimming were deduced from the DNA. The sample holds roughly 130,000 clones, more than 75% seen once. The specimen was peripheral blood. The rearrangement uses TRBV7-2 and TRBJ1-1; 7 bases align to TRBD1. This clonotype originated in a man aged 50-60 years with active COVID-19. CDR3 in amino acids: CASSLGQYNTEAFF. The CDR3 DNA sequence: TGTGCCAGCAGCTTGGGACAGTATAACACTGAAGCTTTCTTT.